Presented here are 7 T cell receptor beta chains from one specimen sequenced in a study of blood T cell repertoires in COVID-19. Sequenced by immunoSEQ multiplex PCR; TCRdb stores in-frame clones only, minus some. The sample has over 110,000 clones, 84% seen once. The sequenced material came from peripheral blood. These receptors were obtained from a man aged 60 to 69 with active or convalescent COVID-19.

The chain is built from TRBV6-5 and TRBJ1-3, with a tentative D call TRBD1 (5 bases). Trimming left V 4 bases short and J 0 bases short, with 10 bases between. CDR1 and CDR2 (germline): MNHEY, SVGAGI. This CDR3 contains 15 residues. The CDR3 loop is CASSLGPSSGNTIYF. The CDR3 DNA reads as TGTGCCAGCAGTTTGGGGCCAAGCTCTGGAAACACCATATATTTT.

This clone was seen once. This rearrangement joins TRBV6-5 to TRBJ1-5; perhaps TRBD1 as D (5 bases). The V end lost 5 bases, the J end lost 9 bases, and 20 bases lay between the germline ends. The CDR3 length is 15 residues. Germline V gene lookup returns CDR1 MNHEY and CDR2 SVGAGI. DNA of the CDR3: TGTGCCAGCAGTCCAGGTAAGGGGTCCGTGTTGCCCCAGCATTTT. Translating it yields CASSPGKGSVLPQHF.

J is TRBJ1-5 and V is TRBV19; D is unclear. This CDR3 contains 19 residues. CDR1 is LNHDA and CDR2 is SQIVND in the germline V gene (reference sequence). V was shortened by 3 bases and J by 0 bases, with 21 bases between the two germline ends. The CDR3 nucleotides are TGTGCCAGTAGTATGTCGGGGATTATGAACCTTCATAGCAATCAGCCCCAGCATTTT. It is translated as CASSMSGIMNLHSNQPQHF.

The chain carries TRBV7-2 and TRBJ1-1; TRBD1 agrees at 7 bases. This CDR3 contains 13 residues. The J segment lost 3 bases and the V segment lost 6 bases, leaving 4 bases of the junction unmatched. CDR1 SGHTA and CDR2 FQGNSA come from the germline V gene. CDR3 sequence (DNA): TGTGCCAGCAGTCCCGACAGGGACACTGAAGCTTTCTTT. It codes for CASSPDRDTEAFF.

This clone was recorded once. The rearrangement joins TRBV4-3 to TRBJ2-1; a possible D gene is TRBD1 (5 bases). CDR3 size: 14 residues. Germline V gene sequence: CDR1 LGHNA, CDR2 YSLEER. Trimming removed 5 bases from V and 0 bases from J, with 8 bases in between. The CDR3 protein is CASSRTHSYNEQFF. In nucleotides, the CDR3 is TGCGCCAGCAGCAGGACACACTCCTACAATGAGCAGTTCTTC.

The CDR3 region is CASSQQGLKNIQYF. Written as DNA, the CDR3 is TGTGCCAGCAGCCAACAGGGCCTTAAAAACATTCAGTACTTC. The V call is TRBV14, the J call TRBJ2-4; weak D call: TRBD1 (5 bases). Trimming stripped 2 bases from V and 4 bases from J, with 9 bases between. CDR3 length: 14 amino acids. In germline, CDR1 is SGHDN, CDR2 FVKESK. Drawing the rest from reference TRBV14 and TRBJ2-4, the complete variable domain is EAGVTQFPSHSVIEKGQTVTLRCDPISGHDNLYWYRRVMGKEIKFLLHFVKESKQDESGMPNNRFLAERTGGTYSTLKVQPAELEDSGVYFCASSQQGLKNIQYFGAGTRLSVL.

The chain combines TRBV2 with TRBJ1-5, with TRBD1 matching 8 bases. V was pared by 3 bases and J by 5 bases, with 3 bases of the junction left unmatched. The CDR3 extends over 14 amino acids. Germline loops: CDR1 SNHLY, CDR2 FYNNEI. The CDR3 nucleotides read TGTGCCAGCAGTGATGGACAGGGATATCAGCCCCAGCATTTT. Amino acids: CASSDGQGYQPQHF.